This T cell receptor beta chain was identified during a study of blood T cell repertoires in COVID-19. Study context: Acute and convalescent COVID-19 specimens originated in the United States, Italy and Spain. Sources were T cells, B-cell-depleted T cells, or PBMCs; the material itself was cDNA or gDNA.

The study assigned cohorts using participant-reported clinical history. The CDR3 is 13 residues long. The J segment lost 5 bases and the V segment lost 4 bases, leaving 1 base of the junction unmatched. Looked up from germline, CDR1 is MNHEY and CDR2 is SVGEGT. Sequencing was performed with immunoSEQ multiplex PCR; in TCRdb, only in-frame clones are kept and a portion is missing. The data hold approximately 220,000 clones, with about 91% observed a single time. Sequenced sample: PBMCs or T cells enriched from blood (not recorded which). This TCR was sampled from a woman in her thirties with acute COVID-19. V gene TRBV6-2 or TRBV6-3 combines with J gene TRBJ2-1; TRBD1 matches 8 bases. The CDR3 DNA is TGTGCCAGCAGTTCGACAGGGGACAATGAGCAGTTCTTC. Translating gives CASSSTGDNEQFF.